The rows below give T cell receptor beta chains drawn from one sample of a study of T cells in Graves' hyperthyroidism and ophthalmopathy. TCRdb re-derived calls from the multiplex PCR reads in MiXCR, one entry per CDR3 protein. The data hold hundreds of thousands of distinct CDR3 sequences, with about a sixth observed a single time. The sequenced sample consisted of blood. These receptors all stem from a woman between 18 and 30 years old with Graves' hyperthyroidism that later progressed to Graves' ophthalmopathy. CDR3s include the opening cysteine and the closing phenylalanine or tryptophan. The order of the fields is V gene, clone size, J gene, D gene, CDR3 protein, CDR3 DNA. The D gene is left open where the match is weak. Clone size, where shown, is once, few, many, or a class for clones that have expanded.

v_gene: TRBV28
abundance: many
j_gene: TRBJ2-1
d_gene: TRBD1
CDR3aa: CASSLGDRGLVEQFF
CDR3nt: TGTGCCAGCAGTTTAGGGGACAGGGGGCTAGTTGAGCAGTTCTTC

v_gene: TRBV7-9
abundance: NA
j_gene: TRBJ1-4
d_gene: TRBD1
CDR3aa: CASSSTYRGINEKLFF
CDR3nt: TGTGCCAGCAGCTCCACCTACAGGGGGATTAATGAAAAACTGTTTTTT

v_gene: TRBV11-2
abundance: NA
j_gene: TRBJ2-7
d_gene: TRBD1
CDR3aa: CASSPVRTGSYEQYF
CDR3nt: TGTGCCAGCAGCCCCGTTAGGACAGGGTCCTACGAGCAGTACTTC

v_gene: TRBV7-9
abundance: few
j_gene: TRBJ1-2
d_gene: NA
CDR3aa: CASSLGERQAEYGYTF
CDR3nt: TGTGCCAGCAGCTTAGGGGAACGACAGGCCGAGTATGGCTACACCTTC

v_gene: TRBV29-1
abundance: many
j_gene: TRBJ1-1
d_gene: NA
CDR3aa: CSVENPGAEAFF
CDR3nt: TGCAGCGTTGAAAACCCCGGGGCGGAAGCTTTCTTT

v_gene: TRBV20-1
abundance: many
j_gene: TRBJ2-2
d_gene: NA
CDR3aa: CSAQKGDTGELFF
CDR3nt: TGCAGTGCTCAGAAAGGCGACACCGGGGAGCTGTTTTTT

v_gene: TRBV2
abundance: many
j_gene: TRBJ2-5
d_gene: NA
CDR3aa: CASSERREETQYF
CDR3nt: TGTGCCAGCAGTGAACGGCGAGAAGAGACCCAGTACTTC

v_gene: TRBV12-3/TRBV12-4
abundance: many
j_gene: TRBJ1-4
d_gene: TRBD1
CDR3aa: CASSLTGLLGKLFF
CDR3nt: TGTGCCAGCAGCCTGACAGGGCTCCTGGGTAAACTGTTTTTT

v_gene: TRBV28
abundance: NA
j_gene: TRBJ2-6
d_gene: NA
CDR3aa: CASSLVRVFSGANVLTF
CDR3nt: TGTGCCAGCAGTTTAGTCAGGGTATTTTCTGGGGCCAACGTCCTGACTTTC

v_gene: TRBV7-2
abundance: few
j_gene: TRBJ1-1
d_gene: NA
CDR3aa: CASSLISLREPFF
CDR3nt: TGTGCCAGCAGCTTAATCTCTCTCCGGGAACCTTTCTTT

v_gene: TRBV7-8
abundance: many
j_gene: TRBJ2-3
d_gene: NA
CDR3aa: CASMGGGGSTDTQYF
CDR3nt: TGTGCCAGCATGGGTGGAGGGGGGAGCACAGATACGCAGTATTTT

v_gene: TRBV20-1
abundance: NA
j_gene: TRBJ2-7
d_gene: NA
CDR3aa: CSAIKTAQTYEQYF
CDR3nt: TGCAGTGCTATAAAGACAGCTCAAACCTACGAGCAGTACTTC

v_gene: TRBV7-8
abundance: many
j_gene: TRBJ2-7
d_gene: NA
CDR3aa: CASSSTRTTYEQYF
CDR3nt: TGTGCCAGCAGCTCTACCCGGACAACCTACGAGCAGTACTTC

v_gene: TRBV4-1
abundance: NA
j_gene: TRBJ2-7
d_gene: TRBD1
CDR3aa: CASSHYAGQGIAYEQYF
CDR3nt: TGCGCCAGCAGCCACTACGCAGGACAGGGTATTGCCTACGAGCAGTACTTC